The 27 T cell receptor beta chains below all came from one sample that was sequenced in a study of T cells in Graves' hyperthyroidism and ophthalmopathy. RNA transcripts were the template for amplifying TCR beta CDR3 regions. HTBI primers were employed in a first-round RT-PCR of the TCR CDR3. TCRdb reprocessed the multiplex PCR reads via MiXCR and lists one record per CDR3 protein. The sample records about 610,000 distinct CDR3 sequences, roughly 14% being singletons. The specimen was blood. The source of these receptors is a woman between 40 and 55 years old with Graves' ophthalmopathy.

In this sample, this clonotype turned up many times. The chain recombines TRBV19 with TRBJ2-2; D is ambiguous. The germline gives CDR1 LNHDA, CDR2 SQIVND (reference sequence). This CDR3 comprises 13 residues. Trimming pared 3 bases from V and 1 base from J, leaving 3 bases between. CDR3 DNA sequence: TGTGCCAGTAGTATTCAGAACACCGGGGAGCTGTTTTTT. This sequence encodes CASSIQNTGELFF.

To note about this clonotype: A clone one base away is much larger, so this may be a read error. The rearrangement joins TRBV20-1 to TRBJ2-1; 14 bases agree with TRBD2. V lost 2 bases to trimming and J lost 8 bases; unmatched junction nucleotides: 8. Germline V lookup: CDR1 DFQATT, CDR2 SNEGSKA (reference sequence). The CDR3 extends over 16 amino acids. The CDR3 reads CSARPPGTSGRDEQFF. The CDR3 nucleotides are TGCAGTGCTAGACCTCCCGGGACTAGCGGGAGAGATGAGCAGTTCTTC.

This clonotype occurred a few times. The chain has TRBV20-1 and TRBJ1-1; D uncertain. The CDR3 is 13 residues long. The germline V gene has CDR1 DFQATT and CDR2 SNEGSKA (reference sequence). V was cut by 4 bases and J by 6 bases, with 15 bases left in between. CDR3: CSAIDTPVAEAFF. The CDR3 bases are TGCAGTGCTATCGACACCCCGGTGGCTGAAGCTTTCTTT.

This clonotype was recorded many times. The rearrangement uses TRBV6-5 and TRBJ1-5, with D tentatively TRBD1 (6 bases). The V end was cut by 6 bases, the J end by 0 bases, with 12 bases between. The CDR3 is 15 amino acids. The V gene's germline CDR1 is MNHEY and CDR2 SVGAGI. CDR3 sequence reads: CASSGGTSSNQPQHF. Here the CDR3 DNA reads TGTGCCAGCAGCGGGGGCACGAGTAGCAATCAGCCCCAGCATTTT.

A remark on this clonotype: The junction shows a germline mismatch at one end, possibly a read error. The rearrangement uses TRBV6-5 and TRBJ2-7, with 9 positions matching TRBD2. Germline CDR1 is MNHEY and CDR2 is SVGAGI. CDR3 length equals 15 residues. The CDR3 reads CASIYVAGDVYEQYF. The CDR3 nucleotides read TGTGCCAGCATTTACGTAGCGGGAGATGTCTACGAGCAGTACTTC.

This clonotype was observed at least ten times. The V gene is TRBV7-6, the J gene TRBJ1-1; 7 positions agree with TRBD1. Germline lookup yields CDR1 SGHVS and CDR2 FNYEAQ. This CDR3 spans 15 amino acids. After removal of 5 bases from V and 0 bases from J, the junction contained 6 bases not matched to a gene. CDR3 nucleotides: TGTGCCAGCAGCCTCACAGGGGCAATGAACACTGAAGCTTTCTTT. This sequence encodes CASSLTGAMNTEAFF.

This clonotype showed up many times. The chain's CDR3 is CASSFGRSIDEQYF. Written as DNA, the CDR3 is TGTGCCAGCAGCTTTGGACGGTCCATCGACGAGCAGTACTTC. The chain has TRBV7-2 and TRBJ2-7; D unresolved. The CDR3 consists of 14 residues. V lost 3 bases and J lost 5, with 14 bases in between. CDR1 SGHTA and CDR2 FQGNSA come from the germline V gene.

This clonotype was observed at least ten times. The rearrangement uses TRBV6-1 and TRBJ1-1; a weak D match, TRBD1 (5 bases). The CDR3 extends over 16 amino acids. Between the trimmed V and J ends, which lost 2 bases and 1 base, there was a span of 14 bases. CDR1 and CDR2 (germline): MNHNS, SASEGT. CDR3 bases: TGTGCCAGCAGTGAACGGGACCGCCTGGGGAACACTGAAGCTTTCTTT. Translation: CASSERDRLGNTEAFF.

This clonotype was recorded many times. V usage is TRBV3-1 and J usage is TRBJ2-5; TRBD1 aligns across 9 bases. Germline V gives CDR1 LGHDT, CDR2 YNNKEL (reference sequence). The CDR3 has 15 residues. V lost 1 base and J lost 5; bases outside the gene matches: 5. The CDR3 sequence is CASSQVSGQGETQYF. The CDR3 DNA sequence: TGTGCCAGCAGCCAAGTGTCGGGACAGGGTGAGACCCAGTACTTC.

The sample holds many counts of this clonotype. This chain links TRBV28 with TRBJ2-2; tentative D call: TRBD1 (5 bases). Trimming pared 1 base from V and 8 bases from J, leaving 14 bases between. This CDR3 is built from 15 residues. The germline V gene has CDR1 MDHEN and CDR2 SYDVKM. CDR3 nucleotides: TGTGCCAGCAGTTTATCTGGGGCTCATGGGGGGGAGCTGTTTTTT. As protein: CASSLSGAHGGELFF.

This clonotype was seen repeatedly, ten times or more. The V gene is TRBV2, the J gene TRBJ1-5, with a possible D match to TRBD1 (5 bases). Germline assignment: CDR1 SNHLY and CDR2 FYNNEI. The length of the CDR3 is 11 residues. V lost 10 bases to trimming and J lost 5 bases, with 9 bases between them. CDR3 coding DNA: TGTGCCACGGGGGGGGATCAGCCCCAGCATTTT. Protein sequence: CATGGDQPQHF.

This clonotype was detected many times. This rearrangement joins TRBV11-2 to TRBJ2-7, with D perhaps matching TRBD2 (5 bases). Germline V gives CDR1 SGHAT, CDR2 FQNNGV. The ends were cut back, 1 base at V and 3 bases at J, with 10 bases in the middle. This CDR3 comprises 14 residues. In nucleotides, the CDR3 is TGTGCCAGCAGCTTAGGTCCACGGGGCTACGAGCAGTACTTC. It translates to CASSLGPRGYEQYF.

This clonotype was counted many times. The V call is TRBV27, the J call TRBJ1-5; D is unclear. V lost 3 bases, J lost 1 base, and 10 bases lay in between. CDR1 and CDR2 from the germline V gene are MNHEY and SMNVEV (reference sequence). There are 15 residues in the CDR3. The CDR3 spells CASSLWSGSNQPQHF. The CDR3 coding sequence is TGTGCCAGCAGTTTGTGGTCCGGGAGCAATCAGCCCCAGCATTTT.

This clonotype was found many times. The rearrangement links TRBV7-9 to TRBJ1-2; D remains unclear. There are 14 residues in the CDR3. Trimming took 2 bases from V and 3 from J, leaving 10 bases between them. In germline, CDR1 is SEHNR, CDR2 FQNEAQ (reference sequence). The chain's CDR3 is CASSLSSTDYGYTF. As DNA, the CDR3 is TGTGCCAGCAGCTTATCCTCGACGGACTATGGCTACACCTTC.

This clonotype was counted ten times or more. V and J are TRBV20-1 and TRBJ2-5; 9 bases fit TRBD1. The length of the CDR3 is 13 residues. V gave up 8 bases and J gave up 3 bases; unmatched junction bases: 7. Germline lookup yields CDR1 DFQATT and CDR2 SNEGSKA (reference sequence). The CDR3 reads CSSRWTGEETQYF. In DNA, the CDR3 is TGCAGTTCTCGATGGACAGGGGAAGAGACCCAGTACTTC.

This clonotype was picked up many times. This chain links TRBV15 with TRBJ2-7; 9 bases line up with TRBD1. The V gene end was trimmed by 3 bases and the J gene end by 1 base; junction bases not matched to a gene: 1. Germline V gene lookup returns CDR1 LNHNV and CDR2 YYDKDF (reference sequence). The CDR3 is 14 amino acids. CDR3 protein: CATSRDRGSYEQYF. The CDR3 DNA reads as TGTGCCACCAGCAGGGACAGGGGTTCCTACGAGCAGTACTTC.

This clonotype was counted many times. The CDR3 sequence: CASSGGAVEQYF. The CDR3 DNA follows: TGTGCCAGCTCGGGGGGGGCCGTCGAGCAGTACTTC. This rearrangement joins TRBV2 to TRBJ2-7; 8 bases align to TRBD2. The junction had 6 bases not matched to a gene; V was cut back by 8 bases and J by 6 bases. Germline assignment: CDR1 SNHLY and CDR2 FYNNEI. This CDR3 spans 12 amino acids.

In this sample, this clonotype turned up a few times. A read error may account for a junction end that differs from germline. The gene calls are TRBV30 and TRBJ2-5; D is uncertain. The CDR3 has 10 amino acids. CDR1 is GTSNPN, CDR2 SVGIG, per germline (reference sequence). DNA of the CDR3: TGTGCCTGGAGTGCAGAGACCAAGTACTTC. It is translated as CAWSAETKYF.

The chain joins TRBV28 to TRBJ1-5, with a possible D match to TRBD1 (6 bases). CDR3 length: 16 residues. Germline V CDR1 and CDR2: MDHEN, SYDVKM. V gave up 1 base and J gave up 7 bases, with 17 bases separating them. In nucleotides, the CDR3 is TGTGCCAGCAGTTTATTCATACAGGGTAGGGGACAGCCCCAGCATTTT. This encodes CASSLFIQGRGQPQHF.

This clonotype was observed at least ten times. This rearrangement joins TRBV19 to TRBJ1-2, with TRBD1 identical over 11 bases. The CDR3 consists of 16 residues. V shed 6 bases and J 6 bases; nucleotides not matched to a gene: 12. Per the germline V gene, CDR1 is LNHDA and CDR2 is SQIVND (reference sequence). DNA of the CDR3: TGTGCCAGTAGCCGATGGACGGGACAGGGGGTTGATGGCTACACCTTC. Translation gives CASSRWTGQGVDGYTF.

This clonotype came up many times. The V and J genes are TRBV19 and TRBJ1-1, with unresolved D. The CDR3 contains 13 residues. Germline lookup yields CDR1 LNHDA and CDR2 SQIVND (reference sequence). The V gene lost 3 bases and the J gene lost 6 bases, with 11 bases spanning the gap. The CDR3 protein is CASSMALRAEAFF. In DNA form, the CDR3 reads TGTGCCAGTAGTATGGCCCTAAGAGCTGAAGCTTTCTTT.

This clonotype was detected many times. The chain is built from TRBV20-1 and TRBJ1-1; no clear D gene. Trimming removed 6 bases from V and 1 base from J, with 12 bases in between. The CDR3 length is 13 residues. From germline, CDR1 is DFQATT and CDR2 SNEGSKA (reference sequence). CDR3 region: CSALSPRNTEAFF. In nucleotides, the CDR3 is TGCAGTGCCCTCAGCCCGAGGAACACTGAAGCTTTCTTT.

The V call is TRBV12-3 or TRBV12-4, the J call TRBJ2-7, with D tentatively TRBD1 or TRBD2 (5 bases each). V was shortened by 5 bases and J by 7 bases, with 15 bases between the two germline ends. The CDR3 is 13 residues long. The CDR3 loop is CASSRDLGREQYF. The CDR3 coding sequence is TGTGCCAGCAGTCGGGACCTGGGTCGAGAGCAGTACTTC.

The rearrangement joins TRBV6-2 or TRBV6-3 to TRBJ2-5; TRBD2 is a possible D gene (6 bases). The germline CDR1 and CDR2 sequences are MNHEY and SVGEGT. The CDR3 contains 14 residues. Between the trimmed V and J ends, which lost 2 bases and 5 bases, there was a span of 12 bases. The CDR3 region has the DNA TGTGCCAGCAGTTACGCTCGCCGGGAGGAGACCCAGTACTTC. Protein sequence: CASSYARREETQYF.

This clonotype was counted ten times or more. The rearrangement uses TRBV6-5 and TRBJ2-3; no firm D call. CDR3 length equals 13 residues. Germline V lookup: CDR1 MNHEY, CDR2 SVGAGI. Trimming left V 4 bases short and J 4 bases short, with 9 bases between. In nucleotides, the CDR3 is TGTGCCAGCAGTTGCGGTGGGCCAGATACGCAGTATTTT. Amino acids: CASSCGGPDTQYF.

This clonotype has ten or more counts. The rearrangement joins TRBV20-1 to TRBJ2-7; possibly TRBD1 for D (5 bases). The V end lost 3 bases, the J end lost 5 bases, and 14 bases lay between the germline ends. Germline values: CDR1 DFQATT, CDR2 SNEGSKA (reference sequence). CDR3 size: 13 residues. The CDR3 DNA is TGCAGTGCTAGGATCCGGACACTTAACGAGCAGTACTTC. It is translated as CSARIRTLNEQYF.

This clonotype was seen repeatedly, ten times or more. This sequence joins TRBV12-3 or TRBV12-4 and TRBJ2-5; a possible D gene is TRBD2 (5 bases). The CDR3 has 13 amino acids. V gave up 7 bases and J gave up 5 bases, with 14 bases separating them. DNA of the CDR3: TGTGCCAGCAACCCCGGGGTCGGGGAGACCCAGTACTTC. This codes for CASNPGVGETQYF.